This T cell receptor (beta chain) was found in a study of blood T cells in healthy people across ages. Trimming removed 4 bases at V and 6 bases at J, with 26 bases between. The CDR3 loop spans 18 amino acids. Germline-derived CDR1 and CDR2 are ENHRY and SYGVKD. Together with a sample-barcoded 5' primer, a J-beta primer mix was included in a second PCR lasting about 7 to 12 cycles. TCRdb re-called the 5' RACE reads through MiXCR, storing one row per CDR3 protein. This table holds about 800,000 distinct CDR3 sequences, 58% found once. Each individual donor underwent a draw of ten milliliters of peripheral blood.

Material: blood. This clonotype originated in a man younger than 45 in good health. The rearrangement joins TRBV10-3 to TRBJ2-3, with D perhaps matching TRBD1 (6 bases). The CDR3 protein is CAISAKGDILVDKDTQYF. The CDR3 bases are TGTGCCATCAGTGCTAAGGGGGACATTTTAGTCGACAAGGATACGCAGTATTTT.